Each of the 6 T cell receptor beta chains below was sequenced from the same sample in a study of shared clonotypes between healthy human individuals. Produced via immunoSEQ multiplex PCR; TCRdb's table is partial and in-frame only. Of under 1,900,000 clones in the sample, around 98.5% were seen once. Source material: naive CD4+ T cells sorted from blood. Subset denoted: CD45RA+ positively selected. The receptors stem from a man aged 25-45 years in good health.

The chain combines TRBV18 with TRBJ2-2; a possible D gene is TRBD1 (6 bases). Trimming removed 0 bases at V and 0 bases at J, with 8 bases between. This CDR3 has 16 residues. CDR1 and CDR2 (germline): KGHSH, LQKENI. As DNA, the CDR3 is TGTGCCAGCTCACCACCTGGACAGCCGAACACCGGGGAGCTGTTTTTT. This encodes CASSPPGQPNTGELFF. Based on the CDR3 plus reference TRBV18 and TRBJ2-2, the full variable domain is NAGVMQNPRHLVRRRGQEARLRCSPMKGHSHVYWYRQLPEEGLKFMVYLQKENIIDESGMPKERFSAEFPKEGPSILRIQQVVRGDSAAYFCASSPPGQPNTGELFFGEGSRLTVL.

J is TRBJ2-7 and V is TRBV9; 10 bases are shared with TRBD1. CDR3 size: 14 residues. CDR1 and CDR2 from the germline V gene are SGDLS and YYNGEE. The V segment lost 4 bases and the J segment 3 bases; nucleotides outside the gene matches: 4. The CDR3 loop reads CASSPGQGGYEQYF. CDR3 bases: TGTGCCAGCAGCCCCGGACAGGGGGGCTACGAGCAGTACTTC.

J is TRBJ1-2 and V is TRBV2; possible D gene TRBD1, 6 bases. The CDR3 consists of 13 residues. Germline V lookup: CDR1 SNHLY, CDR2 FYNNEI. V was pared by 8 bases and J by 8 bases, with 18 bases between. CDR3 loop: CASPDRNFRGYTF. Written as DNA, the CDR3 is TGTGCCAGCCCAGACAGGAATTTCCGGGGCTACACCTTC.

This clone was counted a single time. A junction end diverges from the germline sequence, so it may reflect a read error. The genes are TRBV5-4 and TRBJ1-2, with D possibly TRBD1 on 6 matching bases. CDR1 and CDR2 from the germline V gene are SGHNT and YYREEE (reference sequence). This CDR3 is 12 amino acids long. The CDR3: CASSSRQVHILF. CDR3 bases: TGTGCCAGCAGCTCGAGACAGGTCCACATCCTCTTC.

This clone was counted a single time. CDR3 DNA sequence: TGTGCCAGTAAAGACAGGGGCCGCGGGGAGCTGTTTTTT. It is translated as CASKDRGRGELFF. V is TRBV19 and J is TRBJ2-2, with 8 bases aligning to TRBD1. CDR3 length equals 13 residues. Germline V gives CDR1 LNHDA, CDR2 SQIVND (reference sequence). Trimming cost V 7 bases and J 7 bases; bases outside gene matches: 5.

This chain joins TRBV29-1 and TRBJ2-7; D perhaps matches TRBD1 (8 bases). Germline CDR1 SQVTM, CDR2 ANQGSEA. The CDR3 is made up of 14 amino acids. V lost 5 bases to trimming and J lost 4 bases, with 18 bases between them. The CDR3 nucleotides read TGCAGCGTTTATGACACAGGGGGGGCTTACGAGCAGTACTTC. As protein: CSVYDTGGAYEQYF.